The rows below give T cell receptor beta chains drawn from one sample of a study of blood T cells in healthy people across ages. TCRdb re-analysed the 5' RACE reads in MiXCR, keeping a single row per CDR3 protein. This table holds 1.5 million to 2 million distinct CDR3 sequences, about 31% found once. The sequenced sample consisted of blood. The receptor source for this set is a woman between 25 and 40 years old in good health. Both conserved end residues are part of each CDR3. The order of the fields is CDR3 protein, CDR3 DNA, V gene, J gene, D gene, clone size. A D gene is named only where the DNA matches it firmly. Clone size is stated in some rows and not others, as once, few, many or a class when expanded.

CDR3 protein: CSASFGQVGGEQYF; CDR3 DNA: TGCAGTGCTAGCTTTGGACAGGTTGGCGGCGAGCAGTACTTC; V gene: TRBV20-1; J gene: TRBJ2-7; D gene: TRBD1; clone size: NA
CDR3 protein: CASSNPTSRYEQYF; CDR3 DNA: TGTGCCAGCAGCAACCCAACTAGCAGATACGAGCAGTACTTC; V gene: TRBV6-1; J gene: TRBJ2-7; D gene: NA; clone size: NA
CDR3 protein: CASSPKGLAGASKNEQFF; CDR3 DNA: TGTGCCAGCAGCCCGAAGGGACTAGCGGGCGCCAGTAAGAATGAGCAGTTCTTC; V gene: TRBV7-2; J gene: TRBJ2-1; D gene: TRBD2; clone size: few
CDR3 protein: CASSQVPLWYNEQFF; CDR3 DNA: TGTGCCAGCAGCCAAGTTCCTTTGTGGTACAATGAGCAGTTCTTC; V gene: TRBV14; J gene: TRBJ2-1; D gene: NA; clone size: few
CDR3 protein: CASSQNSGQRSYNEQFF; CDR3 DNA: TGCGCCAGCAGCCAAAATTCGGGGCAGAGGTCCTACAATGAGCAGTTCTTC; V gene: TRBV4-1; J gene: TRBJ2-1; D gene: NA; clone size: NA
CDR3 protein: CASSSTGAVGTQYF; CDR3 DNA: TGTGCCAGCAGCTCGACAGGGGCGGTTGGGACCCAGTACTTC; V gene: TRBV7-7; J gene: TRBJ2-5; D gene: TRBD1; clone size: NA
CDR3 protein: CASSLVGTRGGSSYNEQFF; CDR3 DNA: TGTGCCAGCAGCTTAGTAGGGACTAGGGGGGGGAGCTCCTACAATGAGCAGTTCTTC; V gene: TRBV7-6; J gene: TRBJ2-1; D gene: TRBD2; clone size: once
CDR3 protein: CSAVPGQGYQPQHF; CDR3 DNA: TGCAGTGCTGTCCCGGGACAGGGGTATCAGCCCCAGCATTTT; V gene: TRBV20-1; J gene: TRBJ1-5; D gene: TRBD1; clone size: NA
CDR3 protein: CASSQAPGTGDEQYF; CDR3 DNA: TGTGCCAGCAGCCAAGCCCCCGGGACAGGAGACGAGCAGTACTTC; V gene: TRBV3-1; J gene: TRBJ2-7; D gene: TRBD1; clone size: NA
CDR3 protein: CASSLFPGSFYGYTF; CDR3 DNA: TGTGCCAGCAGTTTATTTCCAGGGAGCTTCTATGGCTACACCTTC; V gene: TRBV27; J gene: TRBJ1-2; D gene: NA; clone size: few
CDR3 protein: CSGYVDVRATEAFF; CDR3 DNA: TGCAGCGGCTATGTGGATGTCCGGGCCACTGAAGCTTTCTTT; V gene: TRBV20-1; J gene: TRBJ1-1; D gene: NA; clone size: NA
CDR3 protein: CASRETPNYGYTF; CDR3 DNA: TGTGCCAGCAGGGAAACCCCAAACTATGGCTACACCTTC; V gene: TRBV2; J gene: TRBJ1-2; D gene: NA; clone size: NA
CDR3 protein: CSVVWTSGSGSSYEQYF; CDR3 DNA: TGCAGCGTTGTTTGGACTAGCGGGAGTGGGAGCTCCTACGAGCAGTACTTC; V gene: TRBV29-1; J gene: TRBJ2-7; D gene: TRBD2; clone size: many
CDR3 protein: CASSFRDRTDTQYF; CDR3 DNA: TGTGCCAGCAGCTTCCGGGACAGGACAGATACGCAGTATTTT; V gene: TRBV7-9; J gene: TRBJ2-3; D gene: TRBD1; clone size: many
CDR3 protein: CASSQHGTPHEQYF; CDR3 DNA: TGTGCCAGCAGCCAACATGGGACGCCTCACGAGCAGTACTTC; V gene: TRBV11-2; J gene: TRBJ2-7; D gene: NA; clone size: few
CDR3 protein: CSVGGPEGYTF; CDR3 DNA: TGCAGCGTTGGCGGCCCGGAGGGCTACACCTTC; V gene: TRBV29-1; J gene: TRBJ1-2; D gene: NA; clone size: many
CDR3 protein: CSAGYGAGETQYF; CDR3 DNA: TGCAGTGCTGGATATGGGGCTGGTGAGACCCAGTACTTC; V gene: TRBV20-1; J gene: TRBJ2-5; D gene: NA; clone size: few
CDR3 protein: CAWSRHRETQYF; CDR3 DNA: TGTGCCTGGAGTCGGCACCGAGAGACCCAGTACTTC; V gene: TRBV30; J gene: TRBJ2-5; D gene: NA; clone size: few
CDR3 protein: CASSLLGRASNQPQHF; CDR3 DNA: TGTGCCAGCAGTTTATTGGGCAGGGCTAGCAATCAGCCCCAGCATTTT; V gene: TRBV12-3/TRBV12-4; J gene: TRBJ1-5; D gene: NA; clone size: NA
CDR3 protein: CASSEGAQARLRETQYF; CDR3 DNA: TGTGCCAGCAGTGAAGGAGCTCAGGCTCGTCTCAGGGAGACCCAGTACTTC; V gene: TRBV25-1; J gene: TRBJ2-5; D gene: NA; clone size: few
CDR3 protein: CSVGDRAVTQYF; CDR3 DNA: TGCAGCGTTGGGGACAGGGCTGTTACGCAGTATTTT; V gene: TRBV29-1; J gene: TRBJ2-3; D gene: TRBD1; clone size: NA
CDR3 protein: CASSSQDGDGYTF; CDR3 DNA: TGTGCCAGCTCATCTCAGGACGGGGATGGCTACACCTTC; V gene: TRBV18; J gene: TRBJ1-2; D gene: NA; clone size: few
CDR3 protein: CASSYSSGLTPDTQYF; CDR3 DNA: TGCGCCAGCAGCTACTCGTCCGGGCTCACACCAGATACGCAGTATTTT; V gene: TRBV5-1; J gene: TRBJ2-3; D gene: NA; clone size: NA
CDR3 protein: CASSFGLARTDEQFF; CDR3 DNA: TGTGCCAGCAGTTTCGGGCTAGCGCGGACGGATGAGCAGTTCTTC; V gene: TRBV12-3/TRBV12-4; J gene: TRBJ2-1; D gene: NA; clone size: many
CDR3 protein: CASSQVLPGQGAHEQYF; CDR3 DNA: TGTGCCAGCAGCCAAGTCCTCCCGGGACAGGGAGCCCACGAGCAGTACTTC; V gene: TRBV3-1; J gene: TRBJ2-7; D gene: TRBD1; clone size: NA
CDR3 protein: CASSPPSVVGGTYNEQFF; CDR3 DNA: TGTGCCAGCAGCCCCCCTTCGGTGGTGGGAGGAACCTACAATGAGCAGTTCTTC; V gene: TRBV7-3; J gene: TRBJ2-1; D gene: NA; clone size: NA
CDR3 protein: CASSRLAASSYEQYF; CDR3 DNA: TGTGCCAGCAGTAGACTAGCGGCCAGCTCCTACGAGCAGTACTTC; V gene: TRBV6-1; J gene: TRBJ2-7; D gene: TRBD2; clone size: few
CDR3 protein: CASSTTRMGHEQYF; CDR3 DNA: TGTGCCAGCAGCACCACGAGGATGGGACATGAGCAGTACTTC; V gene: TRBV7-8; J gene: TRBJ2-7; D gene: NA; clone size: NA
CDR3 protein: CASSKDHSTNYGYTF; CDR3 DNA: TGTGCCAGCAGCAAAGACCACAGCACTAACTATGGCTACACCTTC; V gene: TRBV21-1; J gene: TRBJ1-2; D gene: NA; clone size: NA
CDR3 protein: CSARGRESTGELFF; CDR3 DNA: TGCAGTGCTAGAGGACGGGAGTCGACCGGGGAGCTGTTTTTT; V gene: TRBV20-1; J gene: TRBJ2-2; D gene: NA; clone size: NA
CDR3 protein: CSASGTGGGYGYTF; CDR3 DNA: TGCAGTGCTAGCGGAACAGGGGGGGGCTATGGCTACACCTTC; V gene: TRBV20-1; J gene: TRBJ1-2; D gene: TRBD1; clone size: NA
CDR3 protein: CASSSWTISYEQYF; CDR3 DNA: TGTGCCAGCAGCAGTTGGACTATTTCCTACGAGCAGTACTTC; V gene: TRBV28; J gene: TRBJ2-7; D gene: NA; clone size: NA
CDR3 protein: CASSLVTGGRSGYTF; CDR3 DNA: TGTGCCAGCAGCTTAGTTACAGGTGGTCGGTCTGGCTACACCTTC; V gene: TRBV7-9; J gene: TRBJ1-2; D gene: NA; clone size: few